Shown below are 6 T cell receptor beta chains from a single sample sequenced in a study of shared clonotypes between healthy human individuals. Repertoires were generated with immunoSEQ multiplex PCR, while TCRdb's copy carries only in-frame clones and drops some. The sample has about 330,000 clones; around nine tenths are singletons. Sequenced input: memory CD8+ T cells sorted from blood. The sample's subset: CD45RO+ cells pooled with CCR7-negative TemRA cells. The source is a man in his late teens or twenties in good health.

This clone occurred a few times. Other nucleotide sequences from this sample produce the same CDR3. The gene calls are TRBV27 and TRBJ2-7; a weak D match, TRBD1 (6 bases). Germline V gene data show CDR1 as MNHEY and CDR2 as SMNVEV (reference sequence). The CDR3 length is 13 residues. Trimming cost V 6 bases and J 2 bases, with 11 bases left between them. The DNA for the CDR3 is TGTGCCAGCAGCGTCCAGGGGACCTACGAGCAGTACTTC. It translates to CASSVQGTYEQYF.

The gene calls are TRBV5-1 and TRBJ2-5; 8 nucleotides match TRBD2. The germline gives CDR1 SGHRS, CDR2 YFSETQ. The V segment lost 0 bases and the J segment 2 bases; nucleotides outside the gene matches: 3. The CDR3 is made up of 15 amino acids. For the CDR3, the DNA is TGCGCCAGCAGCTTGGACCGGGAGGGTCAAGAGACCCAGTACTTC. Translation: CASSLDREGQETQYF.

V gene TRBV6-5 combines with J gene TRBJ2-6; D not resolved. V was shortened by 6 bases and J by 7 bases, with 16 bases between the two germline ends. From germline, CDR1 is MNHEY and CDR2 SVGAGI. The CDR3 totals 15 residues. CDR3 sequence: CASSSDTLDANVLTF. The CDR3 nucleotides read TGTGCCAGCAGCTCTGACACGCTCGACGCCAACGTCCTGACTTTC.

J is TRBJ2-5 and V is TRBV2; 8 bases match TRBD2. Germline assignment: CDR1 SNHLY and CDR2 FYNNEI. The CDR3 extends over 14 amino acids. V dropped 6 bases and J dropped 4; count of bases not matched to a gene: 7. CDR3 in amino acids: CASSSGRGGETQYF. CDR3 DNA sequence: TGTGCCAGCAGCTCAGGTCGGGGGGGAGAGACCCAGTACTTC.

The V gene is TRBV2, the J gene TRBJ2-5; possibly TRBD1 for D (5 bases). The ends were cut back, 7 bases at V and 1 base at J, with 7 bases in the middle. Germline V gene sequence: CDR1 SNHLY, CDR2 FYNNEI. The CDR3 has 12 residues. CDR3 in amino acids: CASTQGQETQYF. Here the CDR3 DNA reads TGTGCCAGCACCCAGGGCCAAGAGACCCAGTACTTC.

CDR3 protein: CASSFAAGDNSPLHF. CDR3 bases: TGTGCCAGCAGCTTCGCGGCAGGGGATAATTCACCCCTCCACTTT. The chain carries TRBV7-8 and TRBJ1-6; D is possibly TRBD1 (6 bases). The CDR3 has 15 residues. V was cut by 3 bases and J by 5 bases, with 11 bases left in between. Germline CDR1 is SGHVS and CDR2 is FQNEAQ.